This T cell receptor beta chain was observed in a study of blood T cell repertoires in COVID-19. Study overall: Acute and convalescent COVID-19 samples came from the United States, Italy and Spain. T cells, B-cell-depleted T cells, or PBMCs provided the cDNA or gDNA that served as material.

Original handling: The authors estimated nucleated cell counts from reference gene primer amplification. Only in-frame clones appear in the TCRdb table, and some are missing; sequencing was by immunoSEQ multiplex PCR. V and J calls and clone size are copied from that table; D and trimming were computed from the DNA. Of fewer than 85,000 clones in the sample, roughly 83% are singletons; the top ten hold less than 8%. The CDR3 extends over 12 amino acids. In germline, CDR1 is SGHTA, CDR2 FQGNSA. Trimming took 6 bases from V and 5 from J, leaving 7 bases between them. Seattle's enrolled individuals joined amid active infection and were then monitored longitudinally.

Input material: peripheral blood. The rearrangement joins TRBV7-2 to TRBJ1-4; TRBD1 might be the D (6 bases). The TCR was taken from a man aged 25-45 years with COVID-19, enrolled during active disease. CDR3 bases: TGTGCCAGCAGACAGGGAAATGAAAAACTGTTTTTT. Protein sequence: CASRQGNEKLFF.